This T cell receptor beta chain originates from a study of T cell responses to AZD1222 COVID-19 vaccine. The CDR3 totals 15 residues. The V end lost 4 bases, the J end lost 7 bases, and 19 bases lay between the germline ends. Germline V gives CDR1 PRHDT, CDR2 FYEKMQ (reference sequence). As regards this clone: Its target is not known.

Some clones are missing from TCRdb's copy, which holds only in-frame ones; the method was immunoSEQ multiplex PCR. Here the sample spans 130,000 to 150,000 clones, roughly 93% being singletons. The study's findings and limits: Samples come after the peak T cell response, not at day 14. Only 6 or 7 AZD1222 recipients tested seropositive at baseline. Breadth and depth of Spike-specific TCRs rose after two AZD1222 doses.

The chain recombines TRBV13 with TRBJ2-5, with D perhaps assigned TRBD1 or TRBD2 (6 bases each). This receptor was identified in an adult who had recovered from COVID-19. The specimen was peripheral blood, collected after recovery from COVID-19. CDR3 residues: CASSSQGGLLGTQYF. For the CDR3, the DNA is TGTGCCAGCAGCTCCCAAGGGGGACTGCTTGGGACCCAGTACTTC. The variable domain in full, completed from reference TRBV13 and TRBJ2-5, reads AAGVIQSPRHLIKEKRETATLKCYPIPRHDTVYWYQQGPGQDPQFLISFYEKMQSDKGSIPDRFSAQQFSDYHSELNMSSLELGDSALYFCASSSQGGLLGTQYFGPGTRLLVL.